The 13 T cell receptor beta chains below were found in one sample sequenced in a study of regulatory T cells in long-lasting Graves disease (dated by TCRdb to the early 2020s). Library prep was done by multiplex PCR. TCRdb shows the sequencer as Illumina HiSeq 4000. CDR3 regions were amplified by Arm-PCR with iRepertoire HTBI primers to construct TCR beta libraries. TCRdb reworked the public reads: Q25 trimming with fastp, MiXCR clone assembly, productive beta chains retained. Rows merge per CDR3 protein into single entries with the most common DNA and genes. Across this sample there are some 320,000 distinct CDR3 sequences, with under 20% seen only once. Clones ranked in the top ten supply about 39% of the sample. The intended sense of this specimen's time point label: newly diagnosed GD, antithyroid drugs for less than 3 months. For both TCR sequencing and RNA sequencing, RNA was extracted from PBMCs using TRIzol.

Sequenced material: peripheral blood mononuclear cells (PBMCs), taken at new diagnosis, from a patient treated with antithyroid drugs. Receptor source: a female donor with Graves disease.

This clonotype occurred many times. The rearrangement links TRBV19 to TRBJ1-1; possibly TRBD1 for D (5 bases). Trimming shortened V by 1 base and J by 2 bases, and 8 bases separated the two germline ends. In germline, CDR1 is LNHDA, CDR2 SQIVND (reference sequence). The CDR3 is 14 amino acids. The CDR3 DNA reads TGTGCCAGTAGTATAGGTCAGGGTAACACTGAAGCTTTCTTT. Translated, it gives CASSIGQGNTEAFF.

The sample holds many counts of this clonotype. The chain employs TRBV28 and TRBJ2-3, with D unresolved. The V and J ends lost 5 bases and 0 bases respectively, with 21 bases between them. The germline gives CDR1 MDHEN, CDR2 SYDVKM. The CDR3 has 18 amino acids. The CDR3 protein is CASSPSLPLSPSTDTQYF. CDR3 in DNA: TGTGCCAGCAGTCCATCGCTACCACTTAGCCCTAGCACAGATACGCAGTATTTT.

This clonotype was observed at least ten times. The chain has TRBV6-5 and TRBJ2-5; possible D gene TRBD1, 5 bases. V gave up 0 bases and J gave up 2 bases, with 10 bases separating them. This CDR3 region has 15 residues. Germline V gene data show CDR1 as MNHEY and CDR2 as SVGAGI. The CDR3 region has the DNA TGTGCCAGCAGTTACTCTGAGGCAGGGCAAGAGACCCAGTACTTC. Translated, it gives CASSYSEAGQETQYF.

There are many counts of this clonotype. This chain connects TRBV12-3 or TRBV12-4 to TRBJ2-7; 10 bases match TRBD2. J lost 10 bases, V lost 7 bases, and 10 bases had no gene match. This CDR3 is 13 amino acids long. CDR3 residues: CASIKAGGPHQYF. The CDR3 region has the DNA TGTGCCAGCATAAAAGCGGGAGGGCCCCATCAGTACTTC.

Ten or more counts support this clonotype. The chain is built from TRBV6-5 and TRBJ1-3; possibly TRBD1 for D (6 bases). Trimming took 1 base from V and 1 from J, leaving 8 bases between them. The CDR3 is 15 residues long. Germline CDR1 reads MNHEY; CDR2 reads SVGAGI. CDR3 sequence reads: CASSYFQGSGNTIYF. CDR3 bases: TGTGCCAGCAGTTACTTCCAGGGGTCTGGAAACACCATATATTTT.

This clonotype was seen ten or more times. The chain links TRBV19 to TRBJ2-3, with D hard to call. CDR1 is LNHDA, CDR2 SQIVND, per germline (reference sequence). V lost 5 bases, J lost 4 bases, and 16 bases lay in between. There are 15 residues in the CDR3. The CDR3 reads CASSSYSGLADTQYF. The CDR3 DNA sequence: TGTGCCAGTAGTTCCTACTCAGGCCTGGCAGATACGCAGTATTTT.

This clonotype was seen only a few times. This chain connects TRBV11-2 to TRBJ1-1, with no clear D. The V end was cut by 1 base, the J end by 1 base, with 13 bases between. The CDR3 is made up of 16 amino acids. Germline V CDR1 and CDR2: SGHAT, FQNNGV. CDR3 in DNA: TGTGCCAGCAGCTTAGGAGAGTGGCACGGGAACACTGAAGCTTTCTTT. This sequence encodes CASSLGEWHGNTEAFF.

This clonotype was seen a handful of times. The gene calls are TRBV27 and TRBJ2-6; D may be TRBD1 or TRBD2 (5 bases each). Germline CDR1 is MNHEY and CDR2 is SMNVEV (reference sequence). The CDR3 loop spans 18 amino acids. Trimming cost V 8 bases and J 4 bases, with 24 bases left between them. CDR3 in amino acids: CASANPGRLVMGANVLTF. CDR3 sequence (DNA): TGTGCCAGCGCGAACCCGGGACGCCTGGTGATGGGGGCCAACGTCCTGACTTTC. Using reference TRBV27 and TRBJ2-6 for the parts outside the CDR3, the full variable domain is EAQVTQNPRYLITVTGKKLTVTCSQNMNHEYMSWYRQDPGLGLRQIYYSMNVEVTDKGDVPEGYKVSRKEKRNFPLILESPSPNQTSLYFCASANPGRLVMGANVLTFGAGSRLTVL.

Notes on this clonotype: This may arise from a read error, as a much more abundant clone is one base away. The chain uses TRBV20-1 and TRBJ1-4, with 8 positions matching TRBD1. From germline, CDR1 is DFQATT and CDR2 SNEGSKA (reference sequence). This CDR3 contains 12 residues. The CDR3 spells CSARTGDEELFF. CDR3 bases: TGCAGTGCTAGGACAGGGGATGAAGAACTGTTTTTT.

In its sample, this clonotype was seen many times. The rearrangement uses TRBV3-1 and TRBJ2-7; 10 bases map to TRBD1. The germline V gene encodes CDR1 LGHDT and CDR2 YNNKEL (reference sequence). The CDR3 has 13 residues. V shed 4 bases and J 6 bases; nucleotides not matched to a gene: 3. CDR3: CASSRGQGGEQYF. The DNA for the CDR3 is TGTGCCAGCAGCCGAGGACAGGGGGGCGAGCAGTACTTC.

This clonotype was seen ten or more times. The rearrangement joins TRBV11-2 to TRBJ2-1; D is tentatively TRBD1 or TRBD2 (6 bases each). V was pared by 5 bases and J by 7 bases, with 18 bases between. Germline V gene lookup returns CDR1 SGHAT and CDR2 FQNNGV. The CDR3 loop spans 15 amino acids. This CDR3 is CASSAIKGGSNEQFF. CDR3 sequence (DNA): TGTGCCAGCAGCGCTATTAAAGGGGGGAGTAATGAGCAGTTCTTC.

The DNA of the CDR3 is TGTGCCAGCAGTTTAGACCCCGACAGGGGTAGGCCTGAAGCTTTCTTT. Translating gives CASSLDPDRGRPEAFF. This rearrangement joins TRBV12-3 or TRBV12-4 to TRBJ1-1; 8 bases are shared with TRBD1. J lost 6 bases, V lost 1 base, and 10 bases had no gene match. There are 16 residues in the CDR3.

This clonotype was seen many times. The rearrangement links TRBV6-5 to TRBJ1-1; D is perhaps TRBD1 (5 bases). V shed 0 bases and J shed 1 base, with 9 bases lying between them. CDR1 is MNHEY and CDR2 is SVGAGI in the germline V gene. The CDR3 consists of 15 residues. In DNA form, the CDR3 reads TGTGCCAGCAGTTACTCCGGGGGGACGAACACTGAAGCTTTCTTT. This encodes CASSYSGGTNTEAFF.